This T cell receptor (beta chain) was identified in a study of T cells in Graves' hyperthyroidism and ophthalmopathy. Study in general: Prior to any treatment, at the point of initial diagnosis, peripheral blood was collected.

RNA transcripts served as the template for amplifying TCR beta CDR3 regions. Carried out on the TCR CDR3, a first-round RT-PCR used the HTBI primer set. MiXCR was run by TCRdb on the multiplex PCR reads, yielding one entry per CDR3 protein. The sample records around 600,000 distinct CDR3 sequences, around a sixth being singletons. Trimming stripped 2 bases from V and 3 bases from J, with 10 bases between. In germline, CDR1 is LGHDT, CDR2 YNNKEL (reference sequence). This CDR3 is 15 amino acids long. In its sample, this clonotype was seen a few times. Its cognate antigen is unknown. When ophthalmopathy did not progress within 18 months, Graves' hyperthyroidism was considered stable. Exclusion of a patient resulted from uncontrolled infection, other autoimmune disease, pregnancy or lactation. Study-wide results and caveats: Ophthalmopathy, which appeared later, was predicted by the model a median 6.5 months before onset.

V gene TRBV3-1 combines with J gene TRBJ2-2; a weak D match, TRBD2 (6 bases). The sequenced sample consisted of blood. The sequence was obtained from a woman younger than 45 with Graves' hyperthyroidism. The CDR3 protein is CASSQRGIDTGELFF. In DNA form, the CDR3 reads TGTGCCAGCAGCCAACGCGGGATCGACACCGGGGAGCTGTTTTTT.